This TCR beta chain is drawn from a study of T cell clusters in autoimmune cytopenias. Multiplex touch-down PCR amplified TRB using TRB-A and TRB-B pools in one tube. TCRdb reanalyzed the multiplex PCR reads and collapses them to one entry per CDR3 protein, without DNA. Its table lists roughly 11,000 distinct CDR3 sequences. The CDR3 spans 15 residues. In germline, CDR1 is DFQATT, CDR2 SNEGSKA (reference sequence). TRB was amplified from approximately 250 ng of peripheral blood genomic DNA per sample. This sample was also put to use in a study of T cell repertoires in aging, cancer and after chemotherapy. Per that study: These repertoire data do not allow conclusions about immunological memory after chemotherapy.

The sequenced material came from peripheral blood. The clonotype originates from a human donor in good health. This chain joins TRBV20-1 and TRBJ2-1; the D gene TCRdb calls, TRBD1, cannot be checked with no DNA. The CDR3 region is CSASYPRGAADEQFF.